The T cell receptor beta chain described here comes from a study of OX40 agonist ivuxolimab in advanced cancers. The method was immunoSEQ multiplex PCR; TCRdb's version includes in-frame clones alone and lacks a portion of them. Of just over 80,000 clones in the sample, around 87% were seen once. Patients were ineligible given autoimmune disease history or systemic immunosuppression. With respect to this clone: Its specificity is unknown.

This CDR3 is built from 15 residues. Germline V CDR1 and CDR2: SGHAT, FQNNGV. V was shortened by 5 bases and J by 2 bases, with 13 bases between the two germline ends. Notes on the study in general: Expansion of clones was among the lowest in partial responders at 0.1-3.0 mg/kg. In the 0.1 to 3.0 mg/kg range, CD4+ and CD8+ blood T cells had expanded clonally by week 6.

This specimen consisted of CD4+ or CD8+ T cells sorted from blood, obtained in a trial of the OX40 agonist ivuxolimab. The V and J genes are TRBV11-2 and TRBJ1-5; tentatively, D is TRBD1 (5 bases). This clonotype was obtained from an adult with an advanced solid tumor such as melanoma, head and neck, liver or kidney cancer. CDR3 protein: CASSQGPGGNQPQHF. CDR3 DNA sequence: TGTGCCAGCAGCCAGGGCCCGGGGGGCAATCAGCCCCAGCATTTT.